This T cell receptor (beta chain) was retrieved from a study of blood T cell repertoires in COVID-19. Authors' methods: Researchers report that nucleated cell counts were estimated from reference gene primer amplification. Method: immunoSEQ multiplex PCR; TCRdb's copy keeps in-frame clones and lacks some. The DNA was the basis for D and trimming; V, J and clone size are from that table. The sample yields 150,000 or so clones, 80% to 90% seen once. Trimming cost V 3 bases and J 6 bases, with 10 bases left between them. Germline loops: CDR1 SGDLS, CDR2 YYNGEE. The CDR3 length is 13 residues. The rearrangement joins TRBV9 to TRBJ2-1; D not certain. Sequencing was performed on peripheral blood. This sequence originates from a man aged 55 to 69 with acute or convalescent COVID-19. The CDR3, as DNA: TGTGCCAGCAGCGCTAGACCAGCCAATGAGCAGTTCTTC. Its protein product is CASSARPANEQFF.